This TCR beta chain originates from a study of patients and donors after allogeneic stem cell transplantation. Via MiXCR, TCRdb re-called the RT-PCR reads, giving one row per CDR3 protein. The top ten hold 5% to 6.5% of the sample, which has about 960,000 distinct CDR3 sequences, about a sixth seen once. Trimming stripped 6 bases from V and 8 bases from J, with 10 bases between. This CDR3 has 10 residues. Germline V CDR1 and CDR2: GTSNPN, SVGIG (reference sequence). Material for sequencing was blood, either unsorted or a sorted T cell fraction (not recorded which). The sequence came from a human donor who was either an allogeneic HSCT recipient or a stem cell or donor lymphocyte infusion donor (not recorded which). It is not recorded whose cells these are; they may come from a transplant donor. V gene TRBV30 combines with J gene TRBJ1-2; D unresolved. The CDR3 sequence is CACHNLGYTF. In nucleotides, the CDR3 is TGTGCCTGCCACAACCTGGGCTACACCTTC.